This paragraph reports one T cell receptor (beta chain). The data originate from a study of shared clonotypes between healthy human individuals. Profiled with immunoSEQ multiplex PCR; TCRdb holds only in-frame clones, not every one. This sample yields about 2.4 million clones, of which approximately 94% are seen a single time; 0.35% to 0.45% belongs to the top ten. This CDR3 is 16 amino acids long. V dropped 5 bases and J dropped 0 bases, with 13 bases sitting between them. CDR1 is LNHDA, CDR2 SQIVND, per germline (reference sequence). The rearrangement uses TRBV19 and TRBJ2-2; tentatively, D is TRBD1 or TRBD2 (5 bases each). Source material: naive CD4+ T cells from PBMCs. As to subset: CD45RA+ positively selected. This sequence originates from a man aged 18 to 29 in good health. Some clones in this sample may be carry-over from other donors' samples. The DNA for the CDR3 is TGTGCCAGTAGTGATGAGGGGACGGCGAACACCGGGGAGCTGTTTTTT. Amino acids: CASSDEGTANTGELFF. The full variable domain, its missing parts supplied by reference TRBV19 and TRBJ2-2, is DGGITQSPKYLFRKEGQNVTLSCEQNLNHDAMYWYRQDPGQGLRLIYYSQIVNDFQKGDIAEGYSVSREKKESFPLTVTSAQKNPTAFYLCASSDEGTANTGELFFGEGSRLTVL.